A selection of T cell receptor beta chains follows, all from one sample in a study of cytomegalovirus exposure and HLA in healthy donors. Some clones are missing from TCRdb's copy, which holds only in-frame ones; the method was immunoSEQ multiplex PCR. The sample contains more than 150,000 clones, 83% of which appear only once. The specimen was PBMCs. The source of these receptors is a man aged 50-60 years in good health and CMV-seronegative. The CDR3 runs from the conserved cysteine through the conserved F or W. Fields, in order: J gene, clone size, V gene, D gene, CDR3 protein, CDR3 DNA. D genes are given only for firm matches. Size values are once, few and many counts, or a class for expanded clones, and some rows have none.

J gene: TRBJ1-1; clone size: once; V gene: TRBV18; D gene: NA; CDR3 protein: CASSRNPLPDTEAFF; CDR3 DNA: TGTGCCAGCTCTCGCAACCCCCTGCCGGACACTGAAGCTTTCTTT
J gene: TRBJ1-4; clone size: NA; V gene: TRBV9; D gene: NA; CDR3 protein: CASSRRIQPTTNEKLFF; CDR3 DNA: TGTGCCAGCAGCCGGAGGATCCAACCTACAACTAATGAAAAACTGTTTTTT
J gene: TRBJ2-3; clone size: NA; V gene: TRBV7-9; D gene: NA; CDR3 protein: CAQGKDTQYF; CDR3 DNA: TGTGCTCAGGGGAAGGATACGCAGTATTTT
J gene: TRBJ2-5; clone size: NA; V gene: TRBV7-7; D gene: NA; CDR3 protein: CASSLAGVAQETQYF; CDR3 DNA: TGTGCTAGCAGCTTAGCAGGGGTGGCCCAAGAGACCCAGTACTTC
J gene: TRBJ2-1; clone size: NA; V gene: TRBV6-5; D gene: TRBD1; CDR3 protein: CASSYNNRGSYNEQFF; CDR3 DNA: TGTGCCAGCAGTTACAATAACAGGGGGTCCTACAATGAGCAGTTCTTC
J gene: TRBJ2-7; clone size: NA; V gene: TRBV15; D gene: NA; CDR3 protein: CATSRDPGDVYEQYF; CDR3 DNA: TGTGCCACCAGCAGAGACCCGGGAGATGTCTACGAGCAGTACTTC
J gene: TRBJ2-7; clone size: NA; V gene: TRBV7-8; D gene: TRBD1; CDR3 protein: CASSSRQGRTREQYF; CDR3 DNA: TGTGCCAGCAGCTCCCGACAGGGGCGAACGAGGGAGCAGTACTTC
J gene: TRBJ2-7; clone size: NA; V gene: TRBV19; D gene: NA; CDR3 protein: CASSLRGTEKAYEQYF; CDR3 DNA: TGTGCCAGTAGTCTAAGGGGGACGGAAAAAGCCTACGAGCAGTACTTC
J gene: TRBJ1-2; clone size: NA; V gene: TRBV6-5; D gene: NA; CDR3 protein: CASRQYIGQDGYTF; CDR3 DNA: TGTGCCAGCAGACAGTACATTGGGCAGGATGGCTACACCTTC
J gene: TRBJ2-3; clone size: NA; V gene: TRBV7-9; D gene: NA; CDR3 protein: CASSLDRPGDTQYF; CDR3 DNA: TGTGCCAGCAGCTTAGACCGACCCGGGGATACGCAGTATTTT
J gene: TRBJ1-5; clone size: NA; V gene: TRBV18; D gene: NA; CDR3 protein: CASSPSPDPQPPQHF; CDR3 DNA: TGTGCCAGCTCACCAAGCCCTGATCCTCAACCGCCCCAGCATTTT
J gene: TRBJ2-5; clone size: NA; V gene: TRBV7-9; D gene: NA; CDR3 protein: CASSLYPGGETQYF; CDR3 DNA: TGTGCCAGCAGCTTATACCCAGGGGGGGAGACCCAGTACTTC
J gene: TRBJ1-4; clone size: few; V gene: TRBV7-6; D gene: NA; CDR3 protein: CASSAPGGGEKLFF; CDR3 DNA: TGTGCCAGCAGCGCCCCGGGAGGCGGGGAAAAACTGTTTTTT
J gene: TRBJ2-3; clone size: NA; V gene: TRBV7-9; D gene: NA; CDR3 protein: CSSSPRQGRGTDTQYF; CDR3 DNA: TGTTCCAGCAGCCCGAGACAGGGGAGGGGCACAGATACGCAGTATTTT
J gene: TRBJ2-1; clone size: NA; V gene: TRBV12-1; D gene: NA; CDR3 protein: CASWIGTGDGDEQFF; CDR3 DNA: TGTGCCAGCTGGATTGGGACAGGCGATGGCGATGAGCAGTTCTTC
J gene: TRBJ2-7; clone size: NA; V gene: TRBV11-2; D gene: TRBD1; CDR3 protein: CASSLGQLTYEQYF; CDR3 DNA: TGTGCCAGCAGCTTGGGACAGCTTACCTACGAGCAGTACTTC
J gene: TRBJ1-5; clone size: few; V gene: TRBV6-1; D gene: TRBD1; CDR3 protein: CASSGTGLALNQPQHF; CDR3 DNA: TGTGCCAGCAGTGGGACAGGGCTTGCCCTCAATCAGCCCCAGCATTTT
J gene: TRBJ2-7; clone size: NA; V gene: TRBV5-1; D gene: NA; CDR3 protein: CASSLVSRSYEQYF; CDR3 DNA: TGCGCCAGCAGCTTGGTCAGCAGGTCCTACGAGCAGTACTTC
J gene: TRBJ2-5; clone size: once; V gene: TRBV13; D gene: TRBD2; CDR3 protein: CASSFSSGGPAKYF; CDR3 DNA: TGTGCCAGCAGCTTTTCTAGCGGGGGGCCCGCCAAGTACTTC
J gene: TRBJ2-7; clone size: NA; V gene: TRBV28; D gene: NA; CDR3 protein: CASEAGSYEQYF; CDR3 DNA: TGTGCCAGCGAAGCGGGTTCCTACGAGCAGTACTTC
J gene: TRBJ2-7; clone size: NA; V gene: TRBV7-8; D gene: TRBD1; CDR3 protein: CASSLTMDRGAKYF; CDR3 DNA: TGTGCCAGCAGCTTAACAATGGACAGGGGAGCCAAGTACTTC
J gene: TRBJ1-2; clone size: NA; V gene: TRBV5-4; D gene: NA; CDR3 protein: CASSLSTAHYGYTF; CDR3 DNA: TGTGCCAGCAGCTTGTCAACAGCCCATTATGGCTACACCTTC
J gene: TRBJ2-5; clone size: NA; V gene: TRBV4-1; D gene: TRBD2; CDR3 protein: CASSQDRIAGGSIGETQYF; CDR3 DNA: TGCGCCAGCAGCCAAGATCGCATAGCGGGAGGATCTATAGGGGAGACCCAGTACTTC
J gene: TRBJ2-2; clone size: NA; V gene: TRBV7-6; D gene: TRBD1; CDR3 protein: CASSQRSRGQGGELFF; CDR3 DNA: TGTGCCAGCAGCCAGAGGTCCAGGGGGCAGGGCGGGGAGCTGTTTTTT
J gene: TRBJ2-5; clone size: NA; V gene: TRBV9; D gene: NA; CDR3 protein: CASSVGQGPRETQYF; CDR3 DNA: TGTGCCAGCAGCGTAGGCCAGGGCCCCAGAGAGACCCAGTACTTC
J gene: TRBJ2-7; clone size: NA; V gene: TRBV18; D gene: TRBD2; CDR3 protein: CASSQSGGSSYEQYF; CDR3 DNA: TGTGCCAGCTCACAGTCGGGAGGGAGCTCCTACGAGCAGTACTTC
J gene: TRBJ1-5; clone size: few; V gene: TRBV19; D gene: TRBD1; CDR3 protein: CASSTGTGGVARGNQPQHF; CDR3 DNA: TGTGCCAGTAGTACCGGGACAGGGGGCGTTGCCCGGGGCAATCAGCCCCAGCATTTT
J gene: TRBJ1-1; clone size: NA; V gene: TRBV11-2; D gene: NA; CDR3 protein: CASSRTGRNTEAFF; CDR3 DNA: TGTGCCAGCAGCCGAACAGGGCGGAACACTGAAGCTTTCTTT
J gene: TRBJ1-2; clone size: few; V gene: TRBV7-2; D gene: TRBD1; CDR3 protein: CASSLGPGQGYGYTF; CDR3 DNA: TGTGCCAGCAGCTTAGGACCGGGACAGGGGTATGGCTACACCTTC
J gene: TRBJ2-6; clone size: once; V gene: TRBV6-1; D gene: NA; CDR3 protein: CASSESGLTSGANVLTF; CDR3 DNA: TGTGCCAGCAGTGAATCCGGACTGACCTCTGGGGCCAACGTCCTGACTTTC
J gene: TRBJ2-7; clone size: few; V gene: TRBV5-6; D gene: NA; CDR3 protein: CASSSTREQYF; CDR3 DNA: TGTGCCAGCAGCTCTACTAGAGAGCAGTACTTC
J gene: TRBJ2-3; clone size: once; V gene: TRBV9; D gene: NA; CDR3 protein: CASSPRDSPFLTDTQYF; CDR3 DNA: TGTGCCAGCAGCCCGAGGGACTCCCCGTTCCTAACAGATACGCAGTATTTT
J gene: TRBJ2-7; clone size: NA; V gene: TRBV30; D gene: TRBD2; CDR3 protein: CAWSGTSLYEQYF; CDR3 DNA: TGTGCCTGGAGTGGGACTAGCCTCTACGAGCAGTACTTC
J gene: TRBJ1-1; clone size: NA; V gene: TRBV7-9; D gene: TRBD1; CDR3 protein: CAAPTGDATEAFF; CDR3 DNA: TGTGCCGCGCCGACAGGGGACGCCACTGAAGCTTTCTTT
J gene: TRBJ2-3; clone size: NA; V gene: TRBV9; D gene: TRBD2; CDR3 protein: CASSIPGTSGGRSTDTQYF; CDR3 DNA: TGTGCCAGCAGCATACCCGGGACTAGCGGGGGGCGAAGCACAGATACGCAGTATTTT
J gene: TRBJ2-7; clone size: NA; V gene: TRBV7-2; D gene: TRBD1; CDR3 protein: CASSYGTGSSYEQYF; CDR3 DNA: TGTGCCAGCAGTTACGGGACAGGGAGCTCCTACGAGCAGTACTTC